Described below is a single TCR beta chain sequence and its context. The length of the CDR3 is 16 residues. CDR1 and CDR2 (germline): SGHRS, YFSETQ. Trimming took off 6 bases at V and 8 bases at J, with 24 bases between the two ends. This record belongs to a study of TIL therapy for anti-PD-1-resistant metastatic lung cancer. Noted time point: pre-treatment sample, taken before nivolumab and TIL therapy. Most excised metastases sampled were pleural nodules or supraclavicular lymph nodes. Tumors were harvested before any PD-1/PD-L1 blockade. The immunoSEQ assay was v3. Each library reached about 2 million read pairs, or roughly 4.5-6.5 million at deep level. The assay was immunoSEQ multiplex PCR, and TCRdb's table has in-frame clones only and misses some. Altogether about 100,000 clones are present, 50% to 70% being singletons, with the ten largest covering about 10%.

This TCR came from a person aged 25-79 years with non-small cell lung cancer. The genes are TRBV5-1 and TRBJ2-1, with D hard to call. This material consisted of tumor tissue, taken at baseline. This CDR3 is CASTLEDQYSTDEQFF. The CDR3 DNA is TGCGCCAGCACCCTTGAGGATCAGTACTCCACTGATGAGCAGTTCTTC. Combining the CDR3 with reference TRBV5-1 and TRBJ2-1 gives the whole variable domain KAGVTQTPRYLIKTRGQQVTLSCSPISGHRSVSWYQQTPGQGLQFLFEYFSETQRNKGNFPGRFSGRQFSNSRSEMNVSTLELGDSALYLCASTLEDQYSTDEQFFGPGTRLTVL.